This T cell receptor (beta chain) was identified during a study of radiotherapy plus CTLA-4 blockade in lung cancer. Across the whole study: Objective responses were documented in around 18% of patients, with disease control in roughly 33%.

TCRdb's table, derived via immunoSEQ multiplex PCR, lists solely in-frame clones and lacks some. The sample holds 65,000 to 85,000 clones, 60% to 80% seen once. The CDR3 loop spans 15 amino acids. Trimming at V came to 7 bases and at J to 5 bases, leaving 9 bases not matched to a gene. CDR1 is MNHEY and CDR2 is SVGAGI in the germline V gene. The V gene is TRBV6-5, the J gene TRBJ2-5; TRBD1 matches 11 bases. The receptor comes from a human donor with non-small cell lung cancer whose response to radiotherapy plus ipilimumab could not be evaluated. Some clones in this sample may be carry-over from other donors' samples. The sequencing used peripheral blood, collected from a patient treated with radiotherapy plus ipilimumab. The CDR3 loop reads CASTRTGGVWETQYF. The CDR3 coding sequence is TGTGCCAGCACAAGGACAGGGGGCGTATGGGAGACCCAGTACTTC.